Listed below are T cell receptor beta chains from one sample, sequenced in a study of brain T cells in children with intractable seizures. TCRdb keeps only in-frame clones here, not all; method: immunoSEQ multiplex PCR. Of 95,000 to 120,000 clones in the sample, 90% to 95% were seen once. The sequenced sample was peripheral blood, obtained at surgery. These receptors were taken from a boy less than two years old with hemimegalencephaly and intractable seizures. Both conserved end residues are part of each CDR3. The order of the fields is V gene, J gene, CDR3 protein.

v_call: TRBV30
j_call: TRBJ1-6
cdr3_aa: CAWSVGHGSSPLHF

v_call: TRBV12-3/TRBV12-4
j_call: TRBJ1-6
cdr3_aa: CASRARVWSPLHF

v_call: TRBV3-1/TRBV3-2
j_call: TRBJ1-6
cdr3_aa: CASSQGPPSPLHF

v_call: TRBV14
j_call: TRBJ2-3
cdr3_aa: CASSRNSGIGTDTQYF

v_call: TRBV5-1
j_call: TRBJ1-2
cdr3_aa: CASSRGQGDGYTF

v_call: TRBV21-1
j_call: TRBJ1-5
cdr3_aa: CASSKARGLNQPQHF

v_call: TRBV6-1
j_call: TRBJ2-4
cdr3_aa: CASSDPGRRGKNIQYF

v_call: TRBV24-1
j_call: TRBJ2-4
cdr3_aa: CATSDPEAVKNIQYF

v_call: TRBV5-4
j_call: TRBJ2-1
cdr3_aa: CASSFRLAGTIYNEQFF

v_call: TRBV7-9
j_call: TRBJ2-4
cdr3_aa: CASSLSLAGAKNIQYF

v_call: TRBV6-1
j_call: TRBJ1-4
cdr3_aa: CASSAPGRTNEKLFF

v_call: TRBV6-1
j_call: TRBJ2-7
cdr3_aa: CASSEGTRREQYF

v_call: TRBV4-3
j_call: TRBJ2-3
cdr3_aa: CASSQGPGLAKYTDTQYF

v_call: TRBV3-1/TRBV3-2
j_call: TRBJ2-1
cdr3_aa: CASSQDQGAALSSYNEQFF

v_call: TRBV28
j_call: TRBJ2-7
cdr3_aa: CASSLRGKLNYEQYF

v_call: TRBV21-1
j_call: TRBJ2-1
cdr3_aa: CASSKNQHRLAGDNEQFF

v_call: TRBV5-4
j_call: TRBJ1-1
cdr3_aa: CASSVDRNTEAFF

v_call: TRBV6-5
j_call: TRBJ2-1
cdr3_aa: CASRGTGAWGEQFF

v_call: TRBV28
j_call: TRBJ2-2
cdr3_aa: CASSVGGGIGELFF

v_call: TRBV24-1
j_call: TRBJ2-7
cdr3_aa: CATSRKGSYEQYF

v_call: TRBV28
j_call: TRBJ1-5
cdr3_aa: CASSFSNQPQHF

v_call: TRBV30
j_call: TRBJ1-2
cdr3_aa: CAWSPRGLPVDYGYTF

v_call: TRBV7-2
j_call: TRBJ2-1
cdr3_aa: CASSVYSREQFF

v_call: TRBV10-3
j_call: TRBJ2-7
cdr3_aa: CAIGKTQGRREQYF

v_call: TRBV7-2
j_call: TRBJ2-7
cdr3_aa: CASSRGGGSGYEQYF

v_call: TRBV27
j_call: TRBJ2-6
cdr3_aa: CASSFLSSGANVLTF

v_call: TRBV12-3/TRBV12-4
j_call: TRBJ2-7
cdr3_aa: CASSLNRGYEQYF

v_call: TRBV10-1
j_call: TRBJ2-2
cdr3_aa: CASSVNTGELFF

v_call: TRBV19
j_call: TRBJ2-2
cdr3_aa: CASSITGAGELFF

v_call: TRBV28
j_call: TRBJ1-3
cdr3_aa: CASSFFREDTIYF

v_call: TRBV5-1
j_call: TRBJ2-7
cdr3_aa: CASRPLPGQGPYEQYF